One and the same sample provided the 7 T cell receptor beta chains below, sequenced in a study of OX40 agonist ivuxolimab in advanced cancers. Assay: immunoSEQ multiplex PCR; the TCRdb copy retains only in-frame clones and omits some. This table has some 50,000 clones, approximately 91% appearing once. The sample consisted of CD4+ or CD8+ T cells sorted from blood, taken in a trial of the OX40 agonist ivuxolimab. The source is an adult with an advanced solid tumor such as melanoma, head and neck, liver or kidney cancer.

The V and J genes are TRBV13 and TRBJ1-2; 8 bases are shared with TRBD1. This CDR3 spans 14 amino acids. With V trimmed by 1 base and J by 8 bases, 6 bases remained unmatched. Germline CDR1 PRHDT, CDR2 FYEKMQ (reference sequence). CDR3 bases: TGTGCCAGCAGCTTAGCCCCCAGGGGGCGAGGCTACACCTTC. Protein: CASSLAPRGRGYTF.

The J gene is TRBJ2-7, the V gene TRBV5-8; D gene ambiguous. This CDR3 contains 14 residues. Germline-derived CDR1 and CDR2 are SGHTS and YDEGEE. The ends were cut back, 8 bases at V and 2 bases at J, with 17 bases in the middle. The CDR3 reads CAREKTPGAYEQYF. CDR3 sequence (DNA): TGTGCCAGAGAAAAGACTCCTGGAGCCTACGAGCAGTACTTC.

The chain uses TRBV2 and TRBJ1-2; possibly TRBD1 for D (6 bases). Germline V gene sequence: CDR1 SNHLY, CDR2 FYNNEI. The CDR3 loop spans 12 amino acids. V was trimmed by 9 bases and J by 5 bases, leaving 13 bases between them. CDR3 residues: CARQGIAYGYTF. DNA of the CDR3: TGTGCCAGGCAGGGGATCGCTTATGGCTACACCTTC.

The V call is TRBV9, the J call TRBJ2-7; D gene uncertain. The germline CDR1 and CDR2 sequences are SGDLS and YYNGEE. Trimming took off 0 bases at V and 3 bases at J, with 10 bases between the two ends. The CDR3 is 14 residues long. The CDR3 DNA follows: TGTGCCAGCAGCGTAGCTACCCGAGACTACGAGCAGTACTTC. Translated, it gives CASSVATRDYEQYF.

This clone was detected only a few times. The chain is built from TRBV7-6 and TRBJ2-5; 13 bases are shared with TRBD2. Germline lookup yields CDR1 SGHVS and CDR2 FNYEAQ. CDR3 length: 14 amino acids. The trim removed 8 bases at V and 5 bases at J, leaving 5 bases unmatched. CDR3 amino acids: CASGTSGGAETQYF. CDR3 in DNA: TGTGCCAGCGGCACTAGCGGGGGGGCCGAGACCCAGTACTTC.

The chain joins TRBV28 to TRBJ2-7; 8 nucleotides agree with TRBD2. The CDR3 totals 17 residues. Per the germline V gene, CDR1 is MDHEN and CDR2 is SYDVKM. Losses at the gene ends were 2 bases for V and 4 bases for J; bases not matched to a gene: 13. CDR3 residues: CASSLTTSGGPWYEQYF. The CDR3 DNA follows: TGTGCCAGCAGTTTAACAACCTCGGGGGGGCCATGGTACGAGCAGTACTTC. The whole variable domain, filled in from reference TRBV28 and TRBJ2-7, reads DVKVTQSSRYLVKRTGEKVFLECVQDMDHENMFWYRQDPGLGLRLIYFSYDVKMKEKGDIPEGYSVSREKKERFSLILESASTNQTSMYLCASSLTTSGGPWYEQYFGPGTRLTVT.

The CDR3 DNA sequence: TGTGCCAGTAGGGGTATTAGCGGGACTACATCCTACGAGCAGTACTTC. Protein: CASRGISGTTSYEQYF. The rearrangement joins TRBV19 to TRBJ2-7, with 8 bases aligning to TRBD2. The junction had 11 bases not matched to a gene; V was cut back by 6 bases and J by 1 base. CDR1 is LNHDA and CDR2 is SQIVND in the germline V gene (reference sequence). The CDR3 loop spans 16 amino acids.